What follows are 25 T cell receptor beta chains derived from one specimen sequenced in a study of Graves' ophthalmopathy and Graves' hyperthyroidism. RNA transcripts provided the template for amplifying TCR beta CDR3 regions. HTBI primers primed a first-round RT-PCR, and a second-round multiplex PCR followed. TCRdb re-called the multiplex PCR reads with MiXCR, one entry per CDR3 protein. Of over a million distinct CDR3 sequences detected, about 35% appear once; the ten largest clones hold 11%. Input material: peripheral blood or thyroid tissue (not recorded which). Receptors were obtained from an adult man with Graves' hyperthyroidism.

This clonotype was seen ten or more times. The CDR3 spells CASSQARGKPQHF. The DNA of the CDR3 is TGTGCCAGCAGCCAGGCGCGGGGGAAGCCCCAGCATTTT. This sequence joins TRBV7-2 and TRBJ1-5, with a possible D match to TRBD1 (5 bases). CDR1 is SGHTA and CDR2 is FQGNSA in the germline V gene. The CDR3 covers 13 residues. Trimming removed 5 bases from V and 8 bases from J, with 13 bases in between.

With regard to this clonotype: At one boundary the junction diverges from the germline segment, which might be a read error. This chain uses TRBV15 with TRBJ1-2, with D unclear. This CDR3 comprises 10 residues. Germline V CDR1 and CDR2: LNHNV, YYDKDF (reference sequence). Written as DNA, the CDR3 is TGTGCCACCAGCAGGGAAGCATCCGCCTGG. Its protein is CATSREASAW.

This clonotype showed up many times. V gene TRBV29-1 combines with J gene TRBJ2-7; unclear D gene. V was clipped by 6 bases and J by 1 base, with 10 bases between them. The CDR3 has 12 residues. The germline gives CDR1 SQVTM, CDR2 ANQGSEA. The CDR3 bases are TGCAGCGTGGTTATAGCTTCCTACGAGCAGTACTTC. This translates into CSVVIASYEQYF.

This chain links TRBV29-1 with TRBJ2-5; TRBD1 matches 7 bases. The V gene end was trimmed by 8 bases and the J gene end by 4 bases; junction bases not matched to a gene: 7. Germline CDR1 reads SQVTM; CDR2 reads ANQGSEA. The CDR3 consists of 12 residues. CDR3 in amino acids: CSSDRPAETQYF. CDR3 nucleotide sequence: TGCAGCTCGGACAGGCCAGCAGAGACCCAGTACTTC. The full variable domain, in which reference TRBV29-1 and TRBJ2-5 provide the parts outside the CDR3, is SAVISQKPSRDICQRGTSLTIQCQVDSQVTMMFWYRQQPGQSLTLIATANQGSEATYESGFVIDKFPISRPNLTFSTLTVSNMSPEDSSIYLCSSDRPAETQYFGPGTRLLVL.

Worth noting for this clonotype: One end of the junction is discordant with germline, which a read error may explain. The chain uses TRBV12-3 or TRBV12-4 and TRBJ2-2; D may be TRBD2 (5 bases). This CDR3 contains 13 residues. The chain's CDR3 is CASSGYRTGELFF. Here the CDR3 DNA reads TGTGCCAGCAGTGGGTACAGAACCGGGGAGTTGTTTTTT.

J is TRBJ1-5 and V is TRBV7-8, with D unclear. CDR3 length: 16 amino acids. The V gene lost 5 bases and the J gene lost 0 bases, with 14 bases spanning the gap. CDR1 and CDR2 (germline): SGHVS, FQNEAQ. CDR3 coding DNA: TGTGCCAGCAGCCCAATTGGGCAGATTAGCAATCAGCCCCAGCATTTT. This encodes CASSPIGQISNQPQHF.

Details on this clonotype: It may be a read error: a sequence one base away is much more abundant. The chain joins TRBV9 to TRBJ1-4, with 10 bases identical to TRBD2. With the DNA end fitting TRBJ2-2 better, the J assignment may be wrong. CDR1 is SGDLS and CDR2 is YYNGEE in the germline V gene. The CDR3 consists of 16 residues. CDR3 loop: CASSVVAGGITGELFF. The CDR3 nucleotides are TGTGCCAGCAGCGTAGTAGCGGGAGGAATCACCGGGGAGCTGTTTTTT.

On this clonotype itself: A much larger clone is a single base away; this may be a read error. The rearrangement links TRBV19 to TRBJ2-7; 10 nucleotides agree with TRBD2. The CDR3 sequence is 15 residues long. The germline V gene has CDR1 LNHDA and CDR2 SQIVND (reference sequence). The DNA for the CDR3 is TGTGCCAGTAGTTCTAGCGGGAGAGCCCACTACGAGCAGCACTTC. Encoded protein: CASSSSGRAHYEQHF.

This clonotype was seen ten or more times. This rearrangement joins TRBV19 to TRBJ1-2; D gene ambiguous. The CDR3 runs 13 residues. Germline values: CDR1 LNHDA, CDR2 SQIVND (reference sequence). V lost 3 bases to trimming and J lost 2 bases, with 7 bases between them. This chain's CDR3 is CASSMAGNYGYTF. For the CDR3, the DNA is TGTGCCAGTAGTATGGCTGGGAACTATGGCTACACCTTC. The full variable domain, its missing parts supplied by reference TRBV19 and TRBJ1-2, is DGGITQSPKYLFRKEGQNVTLSCEQNLNHDAMYWYRQDPGQGLRLIYYSQIVNDFQKGDIAEGYSVSREKKESFPLTVTSAQKNPTAFYLCASSMAGNYGYTFGSGTRLTVV.

This clonotype was detected once. A much larger clone lies a single base off, so this may be a read error. The V call is TRBV2, the J call TRBJ1-1, with D possibly matching TRBD1 (6 bases). Germline V gene lookup returns CDR1 SNHLY and CDR2 FYNNEI. This CDR3 is 15 amino acids long. The CDR3 DNA follows: TGTGCCAGCAGTGAAGTGGGGGGCTCGGGCACTGAAGCTTCCTTT. This gives the protein CASSEVGGSGTEASF.

In its sample, this clonotype was seen many times. The chain combines TRBV5-5 with TRBJ2-5, with D possibly being TRBD1 or TRBD2 (5 bases each). V dropped 2 bases and J dropped 7 bases, with 9 bases sitting between them. CDR1 and CDR2 from the germline V gene are SGHKS and YYEKEE (reference sequence). This CDR3 has 12 residues. As DNA, the CDR3 is TGTGCCAGCAGCTTAGAGGGACCGACCCAGTACTTC. The encoded protein is CASSLEGPTQYF.

With respect to this clonotype: A much larger clone is a single base away; this may be a read error. CDR3 DNA: TGTGCCAGCAGGGACAGGGCTGCGGCCTGCGAGCAGTACTTC. Protein: CASRDRAAACEQYF. The chain employs TRBV2 and TRBJ2-7, with 8 bases lining up with TRBD1. The germline CDR1 and CDR2 sequences are SNHLY and FYNNEI. Germline trimming cut 6 bases from V and 6 bases from J; bases unmatched to any gene: 10. This CDR3 contains 14 residues.

J is TRBJ2-7 and V is TRBV9; tentative D call: TRBD1 (7 bases). The V end lost 4 bases, the J end lost 9 bases, and 14 bases lay between the germline ends. Germline CDR1 is SGDLS and CDR2 is YYNGEE. There are 12 residues in the CDR3. The CDR3 nucleotides are TGTGCCAGCAGCCCAGGGGGGCATGGGCAGTACTTC. It translates to CASSPGGHGQYF.

Here the CDR3 reads CASSLGQIGYGYTF. CDR3 bases: TGTGCCAGCAGTTTGGGACAAATCGGCTATGGCTACACCTTC. This chain uses TRBV6-5 with TRBJ1-2; D is possibly TRBD1 (6 bases). The germline V gene has CDR1 MNHEY and CDR2 SVGAGI. Trimming removed 4 bases at V and 4 bases at J, with 13 bases between. The CDR3 is made up of 14 amino acids.

This chain joins TRBV5-1 and TRBJ2-5; 12 bases line up with TRBD1. CDR1 SGHRS and CDR2 YFSETQ come from the germline V gene. The V and J ends lost 3 bases and 4 bases, in that order; junction bases with no gene match: 4. This CDR3 has 15 residues. The CDR3 sequence is CASSWDRGLGETQYF. CDR3 nucleotides: TGCGCCAGCAGCTGGGACAGGGGGCTGGGAGAGACCCAGTACTTC.

The rearrangement joins TRBV6-2 or TRBV6-3 to TRBJ1-1; D call uncertain. The CDR3 runs 16 residues. Trimming cost V 2 bases and J 0 bases, with 13 bases left between them. The germline gives CDR1 MNHEY, CDR2 SVGEGT. CDR3: CASSYSGPPMNTEAFF. CDR3 bases: TGTGCCAGCAGTTACAGCGGACCACCGATGAACACTGAAGCTTTCTTT.

In this sample, this clonotype turned up many times. The genes are TRBV5-1 and TRBJ2-2; D ambiguous. The CDR3 extends over 15 amino acids. The germline V gene encodes CDR1 SGHRS and CDR2 YFSETQ. V lost 4 bases, J lost 3 bases, and 13 bases lay in between. The CDR3 here is CASSLSSGYTGELFF. In DNA, the CDR3 is TGCGCCAGCAGCCTCAGTTCCGGGTACACCGGGGAGCTGTTTTTT.

This clonotype appeared many times. The chain has TRBV7-7 and TRBJ2-7, with 8 bases that match TRBD2. This CDR3 is 13 amino acids long. V was pared by 6 bases and J by 5 bases, with 6 bases of the junction left unmatched. Per the germline V gene, CDR1 is SSHAT and CDR2 is FNYEAQ (reference sequence). CDR3 protein: CASSPSGGDEQYF. The DNA of the CDR3 is TGTGCCAGCAGTCCCAGCGGGGGCGACGAGCAGTACTTC.

This clonotype was detected only a few times. J is TRBJ2-2 and V is TRBV25-1, with D unresolved. The CDR3 has 15 amino acids. V lost 0 bases and J 6 bases, leaving 11 bases between the germline ends. Germline CDR1 is MGHDK and CDR2 is SYGVNS. The CDR3: CASSEYGQDAGELFF. The CDR3 nucleotides read TGTGCCAGCAGTGAATATGGCCAGGACGCCGGGGAGCTGTTTTTT.

The sample holds a few counts of this clonotype. The V and J genes are TRBV29-1 and TRBJ1-3; the match to TRBD1 covers 9 bases. V lost 4 bases to trimming and J lost 2 bases; unmatched junction nucleotides: 9. This CDR3 region has 16 residues. Per germline, CDR1 SQVTM and CDR2 ANQGSEA. In nucleotides, the CDR3 is TGCAGCGTTGGAGGACAGGGGACGAACACTGGAAACACCATATATTTT. Translated, it gives CSVGGQGTNTGNTIYF. The complete variable domain, with remaining parts taken from reference TRBV29-1 and TRBJ1-3, reads SAVISQKPSRDICQRGTSLTIQCQVDSQVTMMFWYRQQPGQSLTLIATANQGSEATYESGFVIDKFPISRPNLTFSTLTVSNMSPEDSSIYLCSVGGQGTNTGNTIYFGEGSWLTVV.

Points on this clonotype: A much larger clone lies a single base off, so this may be a read error. V gene TRBV6-6 combines with J gene TRBJ2-5; 9 nucleotides align to TRBD1. Germline assignment: CDR1 MNHNY and CDR2 SVGAGI (reference sequence). The CDR3 covers 12 residues. CDR3 nucleotide sequence: TGTACCAGCAGCCATAGGGACAGGGCCCAGTACTTC. This sequence encodes CTSSHRDRAQYF.

V gene TRBV15 combines with J gene TRBJ2-5; 11 nucleotides agree with TRBD2. The trim removed 4 bases at V and 3 bases at J, leaving 7 bases unmatched. CDR3 length: 16 residues. Per the germline V gene, CDR1 is LNHNV and CDR2 is YYDKDF (reference sequence). CDR3 coding DNA: TGTGCCACCAGCACATGGGGACTAGCGGAGGAAGAGACCCAGTACTTC. Its translation: CATSTWGLAEEETQYF.

This clonotype was detected many times. The chain is built from TRBV15 and TRBJ2-7, with D possibly being TRBD2 (6 bases). V lost 1 base and J 1 base, leaving 17 bases between the germline ends. The CDR3 runs 17 residues. Per germline, CDR1 LNHNV and CDR2 YYDKDF (reference sequence). The CDR3 reads CATSRVGGTFESYEQYF. CDR3 in DNA: TGTGCCACCAGCAGAGTTGGAGGGACCTTTGAGTCCTACGAGCAGTACTTC.

J is TRBJ2-7 and V is TRBV4-1, with 11 bases identical to TRBD2. CDR3 length equals 16 residues. Germline V gene data show CDR1 as MGHRA and CDR2 as YSYEKL. The V segment lost 6 bases and the J segment 3 bases; nucleotides outside the gene matches: 10. CDR3 sequence reads: CASRRVAGGPFYEQYF. In DNA, the CDR3 is TGCGCCAGCAGACGAGTAGCGGGAGGGCCTTTCTACGAGCAGTACTTC.

CDR3 residues: CASSDRLNNQYF. CDR3 DNA: TGCGCCAGCAGCGACAGGCTGAACAATCAGTACTTC. The chain carries TRBV10-1 and TRBJ2-7, with D perhaps matching TRBD1 (6 bases). Trimming shortened V by 6 bases and J by 10 bases, and 16 bases separated the two germline ends. Germline V lookup: CDR1 WNHNN, CDR2 SYGVQD (reference sequence). The CDR3 is 12 amino acids.